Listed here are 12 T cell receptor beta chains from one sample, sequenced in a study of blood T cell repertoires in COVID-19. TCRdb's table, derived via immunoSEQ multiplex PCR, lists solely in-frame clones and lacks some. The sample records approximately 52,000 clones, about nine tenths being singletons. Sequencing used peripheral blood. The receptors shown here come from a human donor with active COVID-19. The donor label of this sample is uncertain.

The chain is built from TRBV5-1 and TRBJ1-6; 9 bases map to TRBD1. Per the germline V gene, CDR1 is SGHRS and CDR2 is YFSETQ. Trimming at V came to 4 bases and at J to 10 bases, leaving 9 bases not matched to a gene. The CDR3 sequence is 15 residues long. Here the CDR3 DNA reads TGCGCCAGCAGCGAAGCCGGGACAGGGAGCTCACCCCTCCACTTT. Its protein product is CASSEAGTGSSPLHF.

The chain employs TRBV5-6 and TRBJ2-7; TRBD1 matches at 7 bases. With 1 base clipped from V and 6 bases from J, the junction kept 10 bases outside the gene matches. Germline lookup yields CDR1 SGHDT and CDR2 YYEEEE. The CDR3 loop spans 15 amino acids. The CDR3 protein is CASSLKEQGYGEQYV. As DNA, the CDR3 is TGTGCCAGCAGCTTGAAAGAACAGGGGTATGGCGAGCAGTACGTC.

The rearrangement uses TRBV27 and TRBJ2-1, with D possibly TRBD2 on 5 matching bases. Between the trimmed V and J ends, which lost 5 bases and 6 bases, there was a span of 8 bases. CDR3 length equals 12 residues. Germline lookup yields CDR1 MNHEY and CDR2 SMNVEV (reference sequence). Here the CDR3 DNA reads TGTGCCAGCAGTGCGGGTGGCAATGAGCAGTTCTTC. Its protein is CASSAGGNEQFF.

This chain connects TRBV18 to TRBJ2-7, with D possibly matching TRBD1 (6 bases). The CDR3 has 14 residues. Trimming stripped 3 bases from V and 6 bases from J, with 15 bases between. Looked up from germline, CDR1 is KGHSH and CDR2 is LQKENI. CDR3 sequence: CASSPGDNLREQYF. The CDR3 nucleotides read TGTGCCAGCTCACCCGGGGACAACCTTCGCGAGCAGTACTTC. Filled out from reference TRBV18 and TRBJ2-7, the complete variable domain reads NAGVMQNPRHLVRRRGQEARLRCSPMKGHSHVYWYRQLPEEGLKFMVYLQKENIIDESGMPKERFSAEFPKEGPSILRIQQVVRGDSAAYFCASSPGDNLREQYFGPGTRLTVT.

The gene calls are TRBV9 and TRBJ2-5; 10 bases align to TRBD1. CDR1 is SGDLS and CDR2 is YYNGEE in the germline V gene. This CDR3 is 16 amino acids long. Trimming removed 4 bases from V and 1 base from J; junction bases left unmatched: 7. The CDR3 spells CASSLEGDRGQETQYF. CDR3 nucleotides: TGTGCCAGCAGCTTAGAGGGGGACAGGGGCCAAGAGACCCAGTACTTC.

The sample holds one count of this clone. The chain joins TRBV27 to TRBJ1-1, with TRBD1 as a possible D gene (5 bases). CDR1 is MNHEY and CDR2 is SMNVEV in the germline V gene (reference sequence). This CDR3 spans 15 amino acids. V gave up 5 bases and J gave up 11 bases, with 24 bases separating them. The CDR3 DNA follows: TGTGCCAGCAGTCCCTGGGGGACTAGGAGGGGTGCGGCTTTCTTT. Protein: CASSPWGTRRGAAFF.

CDR3 in DNA: TGTGCCAGCAGTTTAGGACAGAACACTGAAGCTTTCTTT. This sequence encodes CASSLGQNTEAFF. This chain uses TRBV27 with TRBJ1-1, with a weak D call TRBD1 (5 bases). V lost 2 bases and J lost 1, with 5 bases in between. Germline CDR1 reads MNHEY; CDR2 reads SMNVEV (reference sequence). CDR3 length: 13 amino acids.

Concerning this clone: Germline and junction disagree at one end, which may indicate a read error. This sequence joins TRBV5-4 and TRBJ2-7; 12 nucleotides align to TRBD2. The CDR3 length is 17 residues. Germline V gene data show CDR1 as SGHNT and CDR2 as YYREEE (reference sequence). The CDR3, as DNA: TGTGCCAGCAGCTTGGTCCCTAGCGGGAGGGGCTCGCTTGAGCGGTACTTC. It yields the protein CASSLVPSGRGSLERYF.

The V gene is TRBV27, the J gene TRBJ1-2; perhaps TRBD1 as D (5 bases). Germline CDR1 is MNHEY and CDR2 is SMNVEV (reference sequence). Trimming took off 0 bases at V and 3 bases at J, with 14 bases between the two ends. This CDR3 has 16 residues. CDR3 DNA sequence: TGTGCCAGCAGTTTATCGCCAACAGGAACTTACTATGGCTACACCTTC. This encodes CASSLSPTGTYYGYTF.

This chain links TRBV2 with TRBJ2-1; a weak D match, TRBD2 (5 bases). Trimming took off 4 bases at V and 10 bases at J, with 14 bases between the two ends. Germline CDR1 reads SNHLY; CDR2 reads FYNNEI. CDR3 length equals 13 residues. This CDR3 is CASSGTRTGEQFF. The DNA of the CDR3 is TGTGCCAGCAGTGGAACTAGAACGGGGGAGCAGTTCTTC. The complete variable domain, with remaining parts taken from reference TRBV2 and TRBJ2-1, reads EPEVTQTPSHQVTQMGQEVILRCVPISNHLYFYWYRQILGQKVEFLVSFYNNEISEKSEIFDDQFSVERPDGSNFTLKIRSTKLEDSAMYFCASSGTRTGEQFFGPGTRLTVL.

DNA of the CDR3: TGCAGCGTCGGACAGGGGCACACTGAAGCTTTCTTT. This codes for CSVGQGHTEAFF. V usage is TRBV29-1 and J usage is TRBJ1-1; 9 bases fit TRBD1. This CDR3 spans 12 amino acids. The V and J ends lost 6 bases and 3 bases, in that order; junction bases with no gene match: 2. The germline gives CDR1 SQVTM, CDR2 ANQGSEA.

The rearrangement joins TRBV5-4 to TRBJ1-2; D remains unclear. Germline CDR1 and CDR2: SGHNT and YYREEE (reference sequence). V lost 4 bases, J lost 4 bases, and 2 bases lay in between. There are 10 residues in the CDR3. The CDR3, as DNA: TGTGCCAGCAGCCTCTATGGCTACACCTTC. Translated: CASSLYGYTF.